The rows below give T cell receptor beta chains drawn from one sample of a study of T cell responses to AZD1222 COVID-19 vaccine. The protocol was immunoSEQ multiplex PCR, while the TCRdb copy is restricted to in-frame clones and leaves out a portion. Seen here are about 140,000 clones, 80% to 90% observed once, and the top ten hold about 1.5%. This material consisted of peripheral blood, taken on day 0 of AZD1222 vaccination. The receptor set was obtained from an adult in good health. Both conserved end residues are part of each CDR3. The D gene is left open where the match is weak. The size field is filled for only some rows; it gives once, few, many or a size class.

CASSPWTGPTNEKLFF	TGTGCCAGCAGTCCCTGGACAGGACCAACTAATGAAAAACTGTTTTTT	TRBV27	TRBJ1-4	TRBD1	.	16
CASSFSGISFYTF	TGTGCCAGCAGTTTCTCCGGGATCTCTTTTTACACCTTC	TRBV27	TRBJ1-2	.	.	13
CASSFGDQPQHF	TGTGCCAGCAGCTTTGGGGATCAGCCCCAGCATTTT	TRBV11-2	TRBJ1-5	.	.	12
CASSAQGGWETQYF	TGTGCCAGCAGTGCACAGGGTGGGTGGGAGACCCAGTACTTC	TRBV28	TRBJ2-5	.	.	14
CASSFQSGVGTDTQYF	TGTGCCAGCAGCTTTCAAAGTGGGGTTGGCACAGATACGCAGTATTTT	TRBV7-3	TRBJ2-3	.	.	16
CASSPPSGGANEQFF	TGTGCCAGCAGCCCACCCAGCGGGGGGGCAAATGAGCAGTTCTTC	TRBV5-4	TRBJ2-1	TRBD2	.	15
CASSPTSKETQYF	TGTGCCAGCTCACCTACTAGCAAAGAGACCCAGTACTTC	TRBV18	TRBJ2-5	.	.	13
CASSQRGADNEQFF	TGTGCCAGCTCACAGAGGGGGGCCGACAATGAGCAGTTCTTC	TRBV18	TRBJ2-1	.	.	14
CASSELVTTYDSGNTIYF	TGTGCCAGCAGTGAGCTGGTTACGACCTACGACTCTGGAAACACCATATATTTT	TRBV25-1	TRBJ1-3	.	.	18
CASSPLTTDGYTF	TGTGCCAGTAGCCCCCTCACGACAGATGGCTACACCTTC	TRBV19	TRBJ1-2	.	.	13
CASSVGTGAGYTF	TGCGCCAGCAGCGTCGGGACAGGGGCCGGCTACACCTTC	TRBV5-1	TRBJ1-2	TRBD1	.	13
CASSPGGTLSYEQYF	TGTGCCAGCTCACCAGGGGGCACTCTCTCCTACGAGCAGTACTTC	TRBV18	TRBJ2-7	.	.	15
CATSPGKIGTEAFF	TGTGCCACCAGTCCGGGGAAGATCGGCACTGAAGCTTTCTTT	TRBV24-1	TRBJ1-1	.	.	14
CASSQGTSGVKTQYF	TGTGCCAGCAGCCAAGGAACTAGCGGGGTTAAGACCCAGTACTTC	TRBV4-2	TRBJ2-5	TRBD2	few	15
CASSVGGGGDYEQYF	TGTGCCAGCAGCGTAGGGGGAGGGGGGGATTACGAGCAGTACTTC	TRBV9	TRBJ2-7	.	.	15
CASSYGLGGGEKLFF	TGTGCCAGCAGCTATGGATTGGGGGGAGGAGAAAAACTGTTTTTT	TRBV5-4	TRBJ1-4	.	once	15
CASSEAGNYNEKLFF	TGTGCCAGCAGTGAAGCCGGAAACTATAATGAAAAACTGTTTTTT	TRBV2	TRBJ1-4	.	.	15
CASSIDLRRGRQPQHF	TGTGCCAGTAGTATAGACCTTCGCCGGGGACGTCAGCCCCAGCATTTT	TRBV19	TRBJ1-5	.	once	16
CASITGTSGRAADEQYF	TGTGCCAGTATAACTGGGACTAGCGGGAGGGCCGCCGACGAGCAGTACTTC	TRBV19	TRBJ2-7	TRBD2	once	17
CASSLLTSHSGNTIYF	TGTGCCAGCAGCCTTCTCACTTCTCACTCTGGAAACACCATATATTTT	TRBV7-8	TRBJ1-3	.	once	16
CASRRAFQETQYF	TGTGCCAGCAGAAGGGCATTCCAAGAGACCCAGTACTTC	TRBV6-5	TRBJ2-5	.	.	13
CASSLSYRTSGNTDTQYF	TGTGCCAGCAGCTTATCGTACAGGACTAGCGGTAATACAGATACGCAGTATTTT	TRBV11-2	TRBJ2-3	TRBD2	.	18
CASSEDRLTSSPLHF	TGTGCCAGCAGCGAAGACAGGCTCACGAGTTCACCCCTCCACTTT	TRBV9	TRBJ1-6	.	.	15
CASSQGWGDSPLHF	TGTGCCAGCAGCCAAGGATGGGGAGATTCACCCCTCCACTTT	TRBV3-1/TRBV3-2	TRBJ1-6	.	.	14
CAISEVDRDSTFF	TGTGCCATCAGTGAAGTGGACAGGGATTCAACTTTCTTT	TRBV10-3	TRBJ1-1	TRBD1	.	13
CASTRTEGSGGLSNTGELFF	TGTGCCAGCACCAGGACAGAGGGCTCGGGGGGGCTATCAAACACCGGGGAGCTGTTTTTT	TRBV7-8	TRBJ2-2	TRBD2	.	20
CASGTLWGEPNEQFF	TGTGCCAGCGGAACTCTGTGGGGAGAGCCCAATGAGCAGTTCTTC	TRBV7-2	TRBJ2-1	.	once	15
CASSERGGAGGTNEKLFF	TGTGCCAGCAGTGAAAGGGGAGGGGCAGGGGGTACTAATGAAAAACTGTTTTTT	TRBV2	TRBJ1-4	TRBD1	.	18
CATSKSWEEPTDTQYF	TGTGCCACCAGCAAGAGTTGGGAGGAACCCACAGATACGCAGTATTTT	TRBV15	TRBJ2-3	.	.	16
CASSYLQGSNQPQHF	TGTGCCAGCAGTTACCTACAGGGTAGTAATCAGCCCCAGCATTTT	TRBV28	TRBJ1-5	.	.	15
CASSLAVSSYEQYF	TGCGCCAGCAGCTTAGCGGTTAGCTCCTACGAGCAGTACTTC	TRBV5-1	TRBJ2-7	.	.	14
CASSPEGASILPLHF	TGTGCCAGCAGCCCCGAGGGGGCTTCAATCCTCCCCCTCCACTTT	TRBV28	TRBJ1-6	TRBD1	.	15
CASSFGPGSGSPLHF	.	TRBV5-1	TRBJ1-6	.	few	15
CASSPRTSNTEAFF	TGTGCCAGCAGCCCCAGGACTTCGAACACTGAAGCTTTCTTT	TRBV7-9	TRBJ1-1	.	.	14
CASSPGMRKTEAFF	TGTGCCAGCAGCCCCGGCATGCGCAAGACTGAAGCTTTCTTT	TRBV7-2	TRBJ1-1	.	.	14
CASRRSRDTEAFF	TGTGCCAGCAGACGGTCGAGGGACACTGAAGCTTTCTTT	TRBV28	TRBJ1-1	.	once	13
CASSPRSGGGASEQFF	TGTGCCAGCTCACCGAGATCTGGCGGGGGGGCAAGTGAGCAGTTCTTC	TRBV18	TRBJ2-1	TRBD2	.	16
CASSRGTGFGYTF	TGTGCCAGCAGTCGAGGGACAGGTTTTGGCTACACCTTC	TRBV12-3/TRBV12-4	TRBJ1-2	TRBD1	.	13
CASSQGGRKGGVEKLFF	TGTGCCAGCAGCCAAGGAGGGCGAAAAGGAGGTGTTGAAAAACTGTTTTTT	TRBV4-2	TRBJ1-4	.	.	17
CASSQELSTGNLGETQYF	TGCGCCAGCAGCCAAGAACTGAGTACAGGGAATCTTGGAGAGACCCAGTACTTC	TRBV4-1	TRBJ2-5	.	.	18
CASRTQRQNTEAFF	TGTGCCAGTAGAACACAAAGACAGAACACTGAAGCTTTCTTT	TRBV19	TRBJ1-1	.	few	14
CASSFPGSTEAFF	TGTGCCAGCAGTTTTCCGGGAAGCACTGAAGCTTTCTTT	TRBV12-3/TRBV12-4	TRBJ1-1	.	.	13
CASSYRTSGLGGELFF	TGTGCCAGCAGCTACCGGACTAGCGGACTCGGTGGGGAGCTGTTTTTT	TRBV5-4	TRBJ2-2	TRBD2	.	16
CASSPRTSGARQQFF	TGTGCCAGCTCACCACGAACTAGCGGGGCCAGACAGCAGTTCTTC	TRBV18	TRBJ2-1	TRBD2	.	15
CASSVDRANYGYTF	TGTGCCAGCAGTGTAGACAGAGCTAACTATGGCTACACCTTC	TRBV2	TRBJ1-2	.	.	14
CASSPLRLAGAGEQYF	TGTGCCAGTAGTCCCCTTCGACTAGCGGGGGCGGGCGAGCAGTACTTC	TRBV19	TRBJ2-7	TRBD2	.	16
CASSLTGREQYF	TGTGCCAGCAGCTTAACGGGGCGAGAGCAGTACTTC	TRBV7-8	TRBJ2-7	.	.	12
CASSPDQVTEAFF	TGTGCCAGCTCACCCGACCAGGTAACTGAAGCTTTCTTT	TRBV18	TRBJ1-1	.	few	13
CASSSDRVGEETQYF	TGTGCCAGTAGTAGCGACAGGGTAGGGGAAGAGACCCAGTACTTC	TRBV19	TRBJ2-5	TRBD1	.	15
CASTNPKVGGKETQYF	TGTGCCAGCACCAACCCCAAGGTCGGGGGGAAAGAGACCCAGTACTTC	TRBV13	TRBJ2-5	TRBD2	few	16
CASKDTMNTEAFF	TGTGCCAGCAAGGACACGATGAACACTGAAGCTTTCTTT	TRBV28	TRBJ1-1	.	.	13
CASSLEGLSEKLFF	TGTGCCAGCAGCTTAGAAGGGCTCAGTGAAAAACTGTTTTTT	TRBV7-9	TRBJ1-4	.	.	14
CASSQQPTAYNEQFF	TGCGCCAGCAGCCAACAGCCAACAGCCTACAATGAGCAGTTCTTC	TRBV4-1	TRBJ2-1	.	.	15
CASSLRQGGSSYNSPLHF	TGTGCCAGCAGCTTGAGGCAGGGCGGTAGCTCCTATAATTCACCCCTCCACTTT	TRBV11-2	TRBJ1-6	.	.	18
CASSQDIRVLGNEQFF	TGTGCCAGCAGCCAAGATATTCGGGTTTTGGGTAATGAGCAGTTCTTC	TRBV3-1/TRBV3-2	TRBJ2-1	.	.	16
CATSDPTGTSGGLSTQYF	TGTGCCACCAGTGATCCGACCGGGACTAGCGGGGGGCTTAGTACGCAGTATTTT	TRBV24-1	TRBJ2-3	TRBD2	.	18